The clone carrying this TCR beta chain was seen ten or more times. The CDR3 sequence is 12 residues long. V was shortened by 3 bases and J by 4 bases, with 8 bases between the two germline ends. Germline CDR1 reads DFQATT; CDR2 reads SNEGSKA (reference sequence). MiXCR, run by TCRdb on the RT-PCR reads, gives a single entry per CDR3 protein. This sample carries approximately 720,000 distinct CDR3 sequences, 14% of them seen once, and the ten largest clones take 3.6%. Sequencing was carried out using memory CD4+ T cells from blood. The clonotype originates from a female donor in good health, serving as a healthy control. The chain employs TRBV20-1 and TRBJ2-3; no clear D. The CDR3 DNA follows: TGCAGTGCTAGTTACGGGCCAGATACGCAGTATTTT. Translating it yields CSASYGPDTQYF.